In its sample, the clone carrying this T cell receptor beta chain was seen a few times. Its antigen remains unknown. cDNA reverse transcribed from extracted RNA served as the sequencing template. The protocol was immunoSEQ multiplex PCR, while the TCRdb copy is restricted to in-frame clones and leaves out a portion. The table has a few hundred thousand clones, under 80% seen once. Deletions cut 7 bases from V and 9 bases from J, with 13 bases between. The germline V gene has CDR1 SGHAT and CDR2 FQNNGV. The CDR3 contains 13 residues. This record comes from a study of CD8+ T cells in alopecia areata. Across the study: Among treated patients, oral tofacitinib was administered at 5 to 10 mg twice daily. Study-wide results and caveats: Lesional scalp, notably in alopecia totalis/universalis, had clonality above that of normal scalp.

Both peripheral blood and punch biopsies of lesional scalp skin were obtained from patients who had alopecia areata. Sorting of CD4+ and CD8+ T cells was performed on PBMCs. The receptor's source is a human donor with alopecia areata. This sequence joins TRBV11-2 and TRBJ1-6, with a tentative D call TRBD1 (5 bases). The starting material was CD4+ T cells sorted from blood, obtained at week 0. DNA for the CDR3: TGTGCCAGCACATTGGGGGAACGTTCACCCCTCCACTTT. This gives the protein CASTLGERSPLHF.